The 28 T cell receptor beta chains below all came from one sample that was sequenced in a study of blood T cell repertoires in COVID-19. Data came from immunoSEQ multiplex PCR; TCRdb stores just in-frame clones and leaves some out. Seen here are 110,000 to 150,000 clones, 84% observed once, and the top ten hold more than 40%. Sequenced material: peripheral blood. The receptors were sampled from a human donor in a cohort sampled during active COVID-19.

This clone was found a few times. The chain uses TRBV12-3 or TRBV12-4 and TRBJ1-2, with TRBD1 as a possible D gene (6 bases). The CDR3 sequence is 13 residues long. With 6 bases removed from V and 5 bases from J, the gap between germline ends came to 13 bases. This CDR3 reads CASSGGGGYGYTF. For the CDR3, the DNA is TGTGCCAGCAGCGGGGGAGGGGGTTATGGCTACACCTTC.

This clone was seen only a few times. The chain links TRBV18 to TRBJ1-1; 7 bases line up with TRBD1. Unmatched junction bases numbered 4, after V lost 3 bases and J lost 3 bases. Per the germline V gene, CDR1 is KGHSH and CDR2 is LQKENI. This CDR3 is built from 14 residues. The CDR3 sequence: CASSPPQGYTEAFF. In DNA form, the CDR3 reads TGTGCCAGCTCACCCCCACAGGGGTACACTGAAGCTTTCTTT.

The chain combines TRBV7-2 with TRBJ2-3; 7 bases align to TRBD2. CDR1 and CDR2 from the germline V gene are SGHTA and FQGNSA. Trimming removed 4 bases from V and 2 bases from J; junction bases left unmatched: 3. The CDR3 runs 14 residues. CDR3 bases: TGTGCCAGCAGCTACGGGGGGTTCACAGATACGCAGTATTTT. Its protein is CASSYGGFTDTQYF. The variable domain in full, with the rest retrieved from reference TRBV7-2 and TRBJ2-3, is GAGVSQSPSNKVTEKGKDVELRCDPISGHTALYWYRQSLGQGLEFLIYFQGNSAPDKSGLPSDRFSAERTGGSVSTLTIQRTQQEDSAVYLCASSYGGFTDTQYFGPGTRLTVL.

The CDR3 coding sequence is TGCGCCAGCAGCCAAGGACAGACAACTAATGAAAAACTGTTTTTT. This translates into CASSQGQTTNEKLFF. The chain joins TRBV5-1 to TRBJ1-4; a possible D gene is TRBD1 (6 bases). From germline, CDR1 is SGHRS and CDR2 YFSETQ. This CDR3 has 15 amino acids. The V end lost 4 bases, the J end lost 0 bases, and 10 bases lay between the germline ends.

The J gene is TRBJ1-5, the V gene TRBV6-5; no definite D call. Germline V gives CDR1 MNHEY, CDR2 SVGAGI. Trimming left V 6 bases short and J 4 bases short, with 16 bases between. The CDR3 has 15 amino acids. For the CDR3, the DNA is TGTGCCAGCAGCGACCCGCGGGTTACAAATCAGCCCCAGCATTTT. Encoded protein: CASSDPRVTNQPQHF.

This clone came up once. V is TRBV4-1 and J is TRBJ2-5, with 9 bases fitting TRBD2. Germline loops: CDR1 MGHRA, CDR2 YSYEKL. This CDR3 is 15 amino acids long. V lost 4 bases and J lost 4; bases outside the gene matches: 7. CDR3 region: CASSPTRGGAETQYF. The CDR3 nucleotides read TGCGCCAGCAGCCCGACTCGCGGGGGGGCAGAGACCCAGTACTTC.

This clone was seen a few times. V gene TRBV27 combines with J gene TRBJ2-7; D perhaps matches TRBD2 (6 bases). Trimming took 2 bases from V and 4 from J, leaving 12 bases between them. Germline CDR1 MNHEY, CDR2 SMNVEV (reference sequence). The CDR3 contains 14 residues. The CDR3 sequence: CASSLEAGTYEQYF. DNA for the CDR3: TGTGCCAGCAGTTTAGAGGCGGGGACTTACGAGCAGTACTTC.

The V and J genes are TRBV6-5 and TRBJ1-6, with D tentatively TRBD1 (6 bases). The CDR3 spans 14 residues. V shed 6 bases and J shed 8 bases, with 14 bases lying between them. From germline, CDR1 is MNHEY and CDR2 SVGAGI. CDR3 amino acids: CASSRGGGDSPLHF. CDR3 nucleotide sequence: TGTGCCAGCAGCCGTGGTGGGGGCGATTCACCCCTCCACTTT.

V is TRBV11-3 and J is TRBJ2-3; 8 bases align to TRBD2. The ends lost 5 bases at V and 2 bases at J; junction bases unmatched: 6. Germline values: CDR1 SGHNT, CDR2 YENEEA. The CDR3 is made up of 15 amino acids. The CDR3 DNA sequence: TGTGCCAGCAGCCCATTTAGCGGGACCACAGATACGCAGTATTTT. As protein: CASSPFSGTTDTQYF.

The chain employs TRBV15 and TRBJ1-4; TRBD1 agrees at 8 bases. Germline V gene sequence: CDR1 LNHNV, CDR2 YYDKDF (reference sequence). CDR3 length equals 16 residues. After removal of 3 bases from V and 4 bases from J, the junction contained 7 bases not matched to a gene. CDR3 sequence (DNA): TGTGCCACCAGCAGGGCTACAGGGGGAGTTAATGAAAAACTGTTTTTT. Translating it yields CATSRATGGVNEKLFF.

This sequence joins TRBV19 and TRBJ1-5; TRBD1 matches 9 bases. This CDR3 has 14 amino acids. Germline V gene data show CDR1 as LNHDA and CDR2 as SQIVND (reference sequence). With V trimmed by 4 bases and J by 7 bases, 5 bases remained unmatched. The CDR3 reads CASSKDRGRQPQHF. CDR3 DNA: TGTGCCAGTAGTAAGGACAGGGGACGACAGCCCCAGCATTTT. The full variable domain, with the rest looked up from reference TRBV19 and TRBJ1-5, is DGGITQSPKYLFRKEGQNVTLSCEQNLNHDAMYWYRQDPGQGLRLIYYSQIVNDFQKGDIAEGYSVSREKKESFPLTVTSAQKNPTAFYLCASSKDRGRQPQHFGDGTRLSIL.

The chain has TRBV7-9 and TRBJ1-3; 7 nucleotides align to TRBD1. V lost 5 bases and J lost 3; bases outside the gene matches: 7. The CDR3 spans 15 residues. Germline values: CDR1 SEHNR, CDR2 FQNEAQ (reference sequence). In nucleotides, the CDR3 is TGTGCCAGCAGCCCCAAGGGGGCAGGTGGAAACACCATATATTTT. This encodes CASSPKGAGGNTIYF.

The V call is TRBV2, the J call TRBJ2-1; D possibly corresponds to TRBD2 (5 bases). V was trimmed by 8 bases and J by 0 bases, leaving 11 bases between them. Per the germline V gene, CDR1 is SNHLY and CDR2 is FYNNEI. This CDR3 comprises 14 residues. CDR3 DNA: TGTGCCAGCGCGCCGGGGATCTCCTACAATGAGCAGTTCTTC. This translates into CASAPGISYNEQFF.

The chain combines TRBV10-2 with TRBJ2-2, with 7 bases identical to TRBD2. V lost 6 bases and J lost 6; bases outside the gene matches: 4. This CDR3 has 13 residues. CDR1 and CDR2 (germline): WSHSY, SAAADI. DNA of the CDR3: TGCGCCAGCAGGAGGGAGGGCCCCGGGGAGCTGTTTTTT. The encoded protein is CASRREGPGELFF.

There are a few counts of this clone. V gene TRBV5-6 combines with J gene TRBJ1-2, with D hard to call. CDR3 length: 15 amino acids. CDR1 and CDR2 from the germline V gene are SGHDT and YYEEEE. V lost 0 bases and J lost 2, with 11 bases in between. CDR3 nucleotide sequence: TGTGCCAGCAGCTTGGTACGGGGAAGGAACTATGGCTACACCTTC. It is translated as CASSLVRGRNYGYTF.

This chain connects TRBV7-8 to TRBJ2-3, with 9 bases aligning to TRBD1. Germline V lookup: CDR1 SGHVS, CDR2 FQNEAQ. V shed 1 base and J 5 bases; nucleotides not matched to a gene: 13. There are 18 residues in the CDR3. The CDR3 nucleotides are TGTGCCAGCAGCTTAGGAGGAAGAAGGACAGGGGAGAGAGATACGCAGTATTTT. Protein: CASSLGGRRTGERDTQYF.

Details on this clone: The sample holds other DNA sequences that translate to the same CDR3. The chain links TRBV19 to TRBJ2-1; no firm D call. The CDR3 is made up of 11 amino acids. Trimming removed 1 base at V and 10 bases at J, with 5 bases between. Germline V lookup: CDR1 LNHDA, CDR2 SQIVND (reference sequence). CDR3 protein: CASSIAREQFF. The CDR3 nucleotides read TGTGCCAGTAGTATAGCCCGGGAGCAGTTCTTC. Filled out from reference TRBV19 and TRBJ2-1, the complete variable domain reads DGGITQSPKYLFRKEGQNVTLSCEQNLNHDAMYWYRQDPGQGLRLIYYSQIVNDFQKGDIAEGYSVSREKKESFPLTVTSAQKNPTAFYLCASSIAREQFFGPGTRLTVL.

The J gene is TRBJ2-1, the V gene TRBV5-4, with 13 bases matching TRBD2. The ends lost 0 bases at V and 7 bases at J; junction bases unmatched: 4. The CDR3 consists of 16 residues. The germline CDR1 and CDR2 sequences are SGHNT and YYREEE (reference sequence). CDR3 region: CASSLAGTSGINEQFF. Written as DNA, the CDR3 is TGTGCCAGCAGCTTGGCGGGGACTAGCGGGATAAATGAGCAGTTCTTC.

The chain employs TRBV4-1 and TRBJ1-3; D is undetermined. Trimming removed 1 base from V and 2 bases from J, with 15 bases in between. Germline V gene data show CDR1 as MGHRA and CDR2 as YSYEKL. The CDR3 sequence is 17 residues long. Written as DNA, the CDR3 is TGCGCCAGCAGCCAAGTTCCAACGGTGGAGGCTGGAAACACCATATATTTT. Residues: CASSQVPTVEAGNTIYF.

The rearrangement joins TRBV10-3 to TRBJ2-3, with TRBD1 identical over 10 bases. The CDR3 totals 15 residues. CDR1 and CDR2 from the germline V gene are ENHRY and SYGVKD. The V and J ends lost 7 bases and 0 bases, in that order; junction bases with no gene match: 4. The CDR3: CAIKGQGSSTDTQYF. CDR3 DNA sequence: TGTGCCATCAAGGGACAGGGGTCTAGCACAGATACGCAGTATTTT.

The chain joins TRBV5-1 to TRBJ2-3; perhaps TRBD2 as D (5 bases). Deletions cut 4 bases from V and 6 bases from J, with 15 bases between. Germline V CDR1 and CDR2: SGHRS, YFSETQ. This CDR3 has 14 residues. The CDR3 sequence: CASSAGLFQDTQYF. CDR3 DNA: TGCGCCAGCAGCGCCGGACTGTTCCAGGATACGCAGTATTTT.

The chain couples TRBV7-3 to TRBJ1-2, with TRBD1 matching 8 bases. The V gene end was trimmed by 5 bases and the J gene end by 8 bases; junction bases not matched to a gene: 13. Germline CDR1 SGHTA, CDR2 FQGTGA. CDR3 length equals 15 residues. CDR3 sequence: CASSPRTGSIHGYTF. In DNA, the CDR3 is TGTGCCAGCAGCCCCCGGACAGGGTCGATTCACGGCTACACCTTC.

The chain links TRBV6-5 to TRBJ1-1; TRBD1 is a possible D gene (6 bases). The V gene's germline CDR1 is MNHEY and CDR2 SVGAGI. Trimming cost V 0 bases and J 5 bases, with 10 bases left between them. This CDR3 region has 14 residues. The CDR3 bases are TGTGCCAGCAGTTACTCCAGGGGTAGAACTGAAGCTTTCTTT. It codes for CASSYSRGRTEAFF.

The V call is TRBV7-2, the J call TRBJ1-5, with unresolved D. Germline V lookup: CDR1 SGHTA, CDR2 FQGNSA. V lost 1 base, J lost 7 bases, and 11 bases lay in between. This CDR3 is 14 amino acids long. The CDR3 loop is CASSLEAGIQPQHF. CDR3 DNA sequence: TGTGCCAGCAGCTTAGAAGCGGGAATACAGCCCCAGCATTTT. Together with reference TRBV7-2 and TRBJ1-5, the CDR3 gives the full variable domain: GAGVSQSPSNKVTEKGKDVELRCDPISGHTALYWYRQSLGQGLEFLIYFQGNSAPDKSGLPSDRFSAERTGGSVSTLTIQRTQQEDSAVYLCASSLEAGIQPQHFGDGTRLSIL.

This clone was seen a few times. The chain recombines TRBV7-2 with TRBJ2-3, with 9 bases that match TRBD2. Germline V gene sequence: CDR1 SGHTA, CDR2 FQGNSA. With 5 bases clipped from V and 1 base from J, the junction kept 7 bases outside the gene matches. CDR3 length: 16 amino acids. The CDR3 nucleotides are TGTGCCAGCAGCACGTCAAGCGGGGGGCGCACAGATACGCAGTATTTT. Amino acid sequence: CASSTSSGGRTDTQYF. The full variable domain, its missing parts supplied by reference TRBV7-2 and TRBJ2-3, is GAGVSQSPSNKVTEKGKDVELRCDPISGHTALYWYRQSLGQGLEFLIYFQGNSAPDKSGLPSDRFSAERTGGSVSTLTIQRTQQEDSAVYLCASSTSSGGRTDTQYFGPGTRLTVL.

This chain connects TRBV7-2 to TRBJ2-5; D may be TRBD2 (6 bases). Germline V gene data show CDR1 as SGHTA and CDR2 as FQGNSA. The CDR3 runs 14 residues. The ends were cut back, 6 bases at V and 2 bases at J, with 13 bases in the middle. CDR3 sequence (DNA): TGTGCCAGCAGTGGTGGGGGGTTACAAGAGACCCAGTACTTC. This encodes CASSGGGLQETQYF.

The chain employs TRBV5-1 and TRBJ2-5; 9 bases match TRBD2. The germline CDR1 and CDR2 sequences are SGHRS and YFSETQ. The J segment lost 4 bases and the V segment lost 5 bases, leaving 9 bases of the junction unmatched. CDR3 size: 15 residues. CDR3 region: CASRSGREGRETQYF. The CDR3 DNA follows: TGCGCCAGCAGGAGTGGGCGGGAGGGCCGAGAGACCCAGTACTTC.

The chain carries TRBV7-8 and TRBJ1-4; TRBD1 matches at 7 bases. With V trimmed by 5 bases and J by 7 bases, 7 bases remained unmatched. The CDR3 extends over 14 amino acids. The V gene's germline CDR1 is SGHVS and CDR2 FQNEAQ. The chain's CDR3 is CASSAGTVGEKLFF. CDR3 nucleotide sequence: TGTGCCAGCAGCGCCGGGACAGTAGGTGAAAAACTGTTTTTT. Combining the CDR3 with reference TRBV7-8 and TRBJ1-4 gives the whole variable domain GAGVSQSPRYKVAKRGQDVALRCDPISGHVSLFWYQQALGQGPEFLTYFQNEAQLDKSGLPSDRFFAERPEGSVSTLKIQRTQQEDSAVYLCASSAGTVGEKLFFGSGTQLSVL.